This TCR beta chain stems from a study of blood T cell repertoires in COVID-19. Study-wide context: The origin of the acute and convalescent COVID-19 samples was the United States, Italy and Spain. PBMCs, B-cell-depleted T cells, or T cells provided the cDNA or gDNA that made up the material.

CDR1 KGHSH and CDR2 LQKENI come from the germline V gene. Trimming pared 2 bases from V and 9 bases from J, leaving 5 bases between. The CDR3 extends over 11 amino acids. Under the authors' procedure: Reference gene primer amplification yielded estimated nucleated cell counts. Clones were read by immunoSEQ multiplex PCR, and TCRdb kept only the in-frame ones, dropping some. The DNA was the basis for D and trimming; V, J and clone size are from that table. The table records more than 25,000 clones, roughly nine tenths of them present only once. The chain has TRBV18 and TRBJ2-1; D is uncertain. Input material: peripheral blood. The clonotype was recovered from a human donor with active COVID-19. The donor label of this sample is uncertain. The CDR3 is CASSPSREQFF. The CDR3 nucleotides read TGTGCCAGCTCACCATCCCGTGAGCAGTTCTTC.